The 32 T cell receptor beta chains given below trace back to one sample, sequenced in a study of shared clonotypes between healthy human individuals. CD45RO negativity and positive selection for CCR7 defined naive CD8 cells, a population that excluded terminally differentiated effector memory CD45RA+ cells. The repertoire was sequenced with immunoSEQ multiplex PCR; TCRdb's copy has only in-frame clones and lacks some. The repertoire holds some 2,100,000 clones, with about 93% as singletons. The sequencing input was naive CD8+ T cells from PBMCs. All receptors come from a man aged 18 to 29 in good health. Some clones in this sample may be carry-over from other donors' samples.

The chain employs TRBV6-5 and TRBJ2-7, with D uncertain. CDR1 is MNHEY, CDR2 SVGAGI, per germline. The V end lost 5 bases, the J end lost 2 bases, and 10 bases lay between the germline ends. This CDR3 is 13 amino acids long. The CDR3, as DNA: TGTGCCAGCAGTATATTTCGGACCTACGAGCAGTACTTC. It yields the protein CASSIFRTYEQYF.

This clone has a single count. V usage is TRBV7-2 and J usage is TRBJ2-3; a weak D match, TRBD2 (6 bases). The length of the CDR3 is 12 residues. Per germline, CDR1 SGHTA and CDR2 FQGNSA. The V gene lost 8 bases and the J gene lost 5 bases, with 11 bases spanning the gap. The CDR3 DNA is TGTGCCAGCGGCCGGGGGAGAGATACGCAGTATTTT. As protein: CASGRGRDTQYF. The whole variable domain, remainder taken from reference TRBV7-2 and TRBJ2-3, is GAGVSQSPSNKVTEKGKDVELRCDPISGHTALYWYRQSLGQGLEFLIYFQGNSAPDKSGLPSDRFSAERTGGSVSTLTIQRTQQEDSAVYLCASGRGRDTQYFGPGTRLTVL.

This clone was counted between two and nine times. Other DNA sequences of this sample code for an identical CDR3. The rearrangement joins TRBV7-9 to TRBJ1-1; weak D call: TRBD1 (5 bases). The CDR3 has 10 amino acids. Between the trimmed V and J ends, which lost 6 bases and 6 bases, there was a span of 5 bases. CDR1 and CDR2 from the germline V gene are SEHNR and FQNEAQ (reference sequence). CDR3 nucleotides: TGTGCCAGCAGGGGGGCTGAAGCTTTCTTT. This sequence encodes CASRGAEAFF.

This clone appeared once. J is TRBJ1-2 and V is TRBV7-6; D possibly corresponds to TRBD1 (6 bases). Per the germline V gene, CDR1 is SGHVS and CDR2 is FNYEAQ. This CDR3 comprises 16 residues. The V gene lost 1 base and the J gene lost 3 bases, with 15 bases spanning the gap. The CDR3 loop reads CASSLESWGADYGYTF. CDR3 nucleotides: TGTGCCAGCAGCTTAGAATCTTGGGGGGCAGACTATGGCTACACCTTC.

About this clone itself: This specimen includes other DNA sequences encoding the same CDR3. The rearrangement uses TRBV9 and TRBJ2-7; D ambiguous. Per germline, CDR1 SGDLS and CDR2 YYNGEE. V dropped 0 bases and J dropped 0 bases, with 10 bases sitting between them. This CDR3 has 15 amino acids. DNA for the CDR3: TGTGCCAGCAGCGTAGGTGGGCAGAGCTCCTACGAGCAGTACTTC. Its translation: CASSVGGQSSYEQYF.

This clone is a singleton in its sample. V usage is TRBV28 and J usage is TRBJ2-7, with D maybe TRBD2 (6 bases). V lost 6 bases, J lost 5 bases, and 20 bases lay in between. Germline V lookup: CDR1 MDHEN, CDR2 SYDVKM. There are 15 residues in the CDR3. The CDR3 loop is CASRPPRELNHEQYF. CDR3 DNA sequence: TGTGCCAGCAGACCCCCCCGGGAGCTAAACCACGAGCAGTACTTC.

V gene TRBV4-3 combines with J gene TRBJ1-2; TRBD1 might be the D (5 bases). This CDR3 region has 13 residues. CDR1 and CDR2 from the germline V gene are LGHNA and YSLEER. Trimming took 8 bases from V and 2 from J, leaving 12 bases between them. In DNA, the CDR3 is TGCGCCAGCCGCCTTCGGGGGAACTATGGCTACACCTTC. Translating gives CASRLRGNYGYTF.

The rearrangement links TRBV6-6 to TRBJ2-5; the match to TRBD2 covers 8 bases. The CDR3 length is 12 residues. V lost 6 bases and J lost 6; bases outside the gene matches: 3. In germline, CDR1 is MNHNY, CDR2 SVGAGI (reference sequence). The CDR3 here is CASRGLGQTQYF. The CDR3 region has the DNA TGTGCCAGCAGGGGACTAGGCCAGACCCAGTACTTC.

The gene calls are TRBV2 and TRBJ2-1; D could derive from TRBD1 or TRBD2 (5 bases each). The germline CDR1 and CDR2 sequences are SNHLY and FYNNEI. CDR3 length: 14 amino acids. The germline V and J ends were trimmed by 6 bases and 9 bases, with 18 bases remaining between them. The DNA of the CDR3 is TGTGCCAGCAGGGGGTTTAGCCCCGGGACTGAGCAGTTCTTC. This translates into CASRGFSPGTEQFF.

The rearrangement joins TRBV6-1 to TRBJ2-7, with TRBD2 identical over 8 bases. The V gene end was trimmed by 3 bases and the J gene end by 2 bases; junction bases not matched to a gene: 0. There are 13 residues in the CDR3. Germline CDR1 and CDR2: MNHNS and SASEGT. The CDR3 loop reads CASSEREAYEQYF. CDR3 DNA sequence: TGTGCCAGCAGTGAGCGGGAGGCCTACGAGCAGTACTTC.

The CDR3 loop reads CASSQKAGGTYNEQFF. The CDR3 DNA sequence: TGCGCCAGCAGCCAAAAAGCGGGAGGCACCTACAATGAGCAGTTCTTC. The chain joins TRBV4-1 to TRBJ2-1, with 9 bases matching TRBD2. Germline V gene data show CDR1 as MGHRA and CDR2 as YSYEKL. The CDR3 is made up of 16 amino acids. The V gene end was trimmed by 2 bases and the J gene end by 2 bases; junction bases not matched to a gene: 4.

Note on this clone: Other DNA sequences in the same sample also yield this CDR3. This chain joins TRBV28 and TRBJ2-7; D perhaps matches TRBD1 (6 bases). The CDR3 is 14 amino acids. The germline V and J ends were trimmed by 8 bases and 2 bases, with 16 bases remaining between them. Per the germline V gene, CDR1 is MDHEN and CDR2 is SYDVKM. CDR3 nucleotide sequence: TGTGCCAGCTCTCTTCTTGGGGGCCCCTACGAGCAGTACTTC. Protein product: CASSLLGGPYEQYF.

For this clone: The same CDR3 also results from other DNA sequences found in this sample. The chain uses TRBV5-6 and TRBJ1-2, with D perhaps TRBD1 (5 bases). CDR3 length: 11 residues. Germline CDR1 SGHDT, CDR2 YYEEEE. The germline V and J ends were trimmed by 2 bases and 11 bases, with 10 bases remaining between them. CDR3 DNA: TGTGCCAGCAGCTTTGGGGGAGGTTACACCTTC. Residues: CASSFGGGYTF.

This clone has just a few counts. The chain is built from TRBV14 and TRBJ1-1; D may be TRBD1 (5 bases). The V end was cut by 0 bases, the J end by 2 bases, with 13 bases between. Germline lookup yields CDR1 SGHDN and CDR2 FVKESK. The CDR3 sequence is 16 residues long. CDR3 sequence reads: CASSQDQVRGNTEAFF. Written as DNA, the CDR3 is TGTGCCAGCAGCCAAGATCAAGTTAGGGGAAACACTGAAGCTTTCTTT. The variable domain in full, completed from reference TRBV14 and TRBJ1-1, reads EAGVTQFPSHSVIEKGQTVTLRCDPISGHDNLYWYRRVMGKEIKFLLHFVKESKQDESGMPNNRFLAERTGGTYSTLKVQPAELEDSGVYFCASSQDQVRGNTEAFFGQGTRLTVV.

Concerning this clone itself: Distinct nucleotide sequences in the sample also encode this CDR3. The genes are TRBV25-1 and TRBJ2-5; D possibly corresponds to TRBD1 (5 bases). Trimming left V 3 bases short and J 4 bases short, with 9 bases between. Germline V gene data show CDR1 as MGHDK and CDR2 as SYGVNS. There are 13 residues in the CDR3. The CDR3 DNA follows: TGTGCCAGCAGTGAGGGTAGGGGAGAGACCCAGTACTTC. Translation: CASSEGRGETQYF.

The CDR3 region is CASSHSQGRVHEQYF. CDR3 coding DNA: TGTGCCAGCAGCCATTCACAGGGTCGGGTCCACGAGCAGTACTTC. This chain uses TRBV11-2 with TRBJ2-7; TRBD1 might be the D (6 bases). The V gene's germline CDR1 is SGHAT and CDR2 FQNNGV. With 5 bases removed from V and 5 bases from J, the gap between germline ends came to 19 bases. The length of the CDR3 is 15 residues.

The rearrangement links TRBV13 to TRBJ1-2; D gene ambiguous. CDR3 length equals 12 residues. Trimming shortened V by 6 bases and J by 4 bases, and 9 bases separated the two germline ends. From germline, CDR1 is PRHDT and CDR2 FYEKMQ (reference sequence). The CDR3 bases are TGTGCCAGCAGGGATGCTTTCTATGGCTACACCTTC. This encodes CASRDAFYGYTF. Looking up the rest from reference TRBV13 and TRBJ1-2 gives the full variable domain: AAGVIQSPRHLIKEKRETATLKCYPIPRHDTVYWYQQGPGQDPQFLISFYEKMQSDKGSIPDRFSAQQFSDYHSELNMSSLELGDSALYFCASRDAFYGYTFGSGTRLTVV.

Notes on this clone: This sample also contains other DNA sequences that code for the same CDR3. V gene TRBV4-3 combines with J gene TRBJ1-3, with 7 bases identical to TRBD1. Per the germline V gene, CDR1 is LGHNA and CDR2 is YSLEER. V dropped 1 base and J dropped 2; count of bases not matched to a gene: 2. This CDR3 is 15 amino acids long. The CDR3: CASSQGTGPGNTIYF. CDR3 coding DNA: TGCGCCAGCAGCCAAGGGACAGGCCCTGGAAACACCATATATTTT.

This chain joins TRBV7-9 and TRBJ2-7; either TRBD1 or TRBD2 may supply D (8 bases each). V was shortened by 1 base and J by 0 bases, with 13 bases between the two germline ends. CDR1 is SEHNR, CDR2 FQNEAQ, per germline (reference sequence). This CDR3 region has 16 residues. The CDR3 spells CASSLERGTGSYEQYF. CDR3 DNA: TGTGCCAGCAGCTTAGAGCGGGGGACAGGCTCCTACGAGCAGTACTTC.

The rearrangement links TRBV28 to TRBJ1-4, with D perhaps TRBD1 (6 bases). CDR1 MDHEN and CDR2 SYDVKM come from the germline V gene. This CDR3 has 16 residues. The V gene lost 1 base and the J gene lost 3 bases, with 12 bases spanning the gap. The CDR3 is CASSLFDRMANEKLFF. The CDR3 DNA is TGTGCCAGCAGTTTATTTGACAGGATGGCTAATGAAAAACTGTTTTTT.

In regard to this clone: Germline and junction disagree at one end, which may indicate a read error. The V and J genes are TRBV9 and TRBJ1-2, with D unresolved. CDR3 length: 12 residues. Germline CDR1 reads SGDLS; CDR2 reads YYNGEE. CDR3 sequence reads: CASSVEGGVPSF. In DNA, the CDR3 is TGTGCCAGCAGCGTAGAGGGCGGCGTCCCCTCCTTC.

The V call is TRBV10-3, the J call TRBJ2-1; 11 nucleotides align to TRBD2. Germline CDR1 and CDR2: ENHRY and SYGVKD. This CDR3 comprises 15 residues. Trimming at V came to 9 bases and at J to 3 bases, leaving 7 bases not matched to a gene. CDR3 sequence (DNA): TGTGCCATTGGAATAGCGGGAGGGGGCTACAATGAGCAGTTCTTC. This gives the protein CAIGIAGGGYNEQFF.

J is TRBJ2-7 and V is TRBV6-6; TRBD1 agrees at 9 bases. With V trimmed by 4 bases and J by 5 bases, 6 bases remained unmatched. Germline V CDR1 and CDR2: MNHNY, SVGAGI (reference sequence). The CDR3 runs to 14 residues. The DNA of the CDR3 is TGTGCCAGCAGTTTGGGACAGGGAAGGAACGAGCAGTACTTC. It yields the protein CASSLGQGRNEQYF.

The chain employs TRBV9 and TRBJ2-2, with 8 bases that match TRBD2. Germline CDR1 SGDLS, CDR2 YYNGEE. This CDR3 has 16 residues. V shed 3 bases, J shed 0 bases, and the junction held 4 bases outside the gene matches. This chain's CDR3 is CASSAQREPNTGELFF. The CDR3 bases are TGTGCCAGCAGCGCCCAGCGGGAGCCGAACACCGGGGAGCTGTTTTTT. The complete variable domain, with remaining parts taken from reference TRBV9 and TRBJ2-2, reads DSGVTQTPKHLITATGQRVTLRCSPRSGDLSVYWYQQSLDQGLQFLIQYYNGEERAKGNILERFSAQQFPDLHSELNLSSLELGDSALYFCASSAQREPNTGELFFGEGSRLTVL.

The chain links TRBV9 to TRBJ2-3; D might be TRBD1 or TRBD2, each matching 6 bases. The CDR3 has 15 residues. Trimming pared 0 bases from V and 3 bases from J, leaving 11 bases between. The V gene's germline CDR1 is SGDLS and CDR2 YYNGEE. In DNA, the CDR3 is TGTGCCAGCAGCGTAGGGTGGGGGGCGACAGATACGCAGTATTTT. Protein product: CASSVGWGATDTQYF.

The rearrangement uses TRBV27 and TRBJ2-7; 14 bases align to TRBD2. This CDR3 contains 18 residues. CDR1 and CDR2 from the germline V gene are MNHEY and SMNVEV (reference sequence). With V trimmed by 5 bases and J by 2 bases, 11 bases remained unmatched. DNA of the CDR3: TGTGCCAGCAGTCTAATCGGACTAGCGGGAGGTCCGGCCTACGAGCAGTACTTC. Translated: CASSLIGLAGGPAYEQYF.

V usage is TRBV21-1 and J usage is TRBJ1-2; the table's TRBD1 call for D was not verified on the DNA. TRBV21-1 is an annotated pseudogene. CDR3 length equals 16 residues. The CDR3 loop is CASSKGTVGENYGYTF. CDR3 bases: TGTGCCAGCAGCAAAGGGACAGTGGGGGAAAACTATGGCTACACCTTC.

This clone was seen a single time. The rearrangement joins TRBV27 to TRBJ2-7; the D is unclear. Germline values: CDR1 MNHEY, CDR2 SMNVEV (reference sequence). The CDR3 spans 17 residues. The V gene lost 3 bases and the J gene lost 1 base, with 19 bases spanning the gap. The CDR3 nucleotides are TGTGCCAGCAGTTTGATTCCCAGGTTGGACCCTTCCTACGAGCAGTACTTC. It translates to CASSLIPRLDPSYEQYF.

The chain uses TRBV19 and TRBJ2-7, with D tentatively TRBD1 (5 bases). V was pared by 5 bases and J by 2 bases, with 13 bases between. The CDR3 covers 14 residues. Germline assignment: CDR1 LNHDA and CDR2 SQIVND (reference sequence). In DNA, the CDR3 is TGTGCCAGTAGTTTTGCAGGGTCAGCCTACGAGCAGTACTTC. Amino acids: CASSFAGSAYEQYF.

The chain carries TRBV13 and TRBJ2-7; perhaps TRBD1 as D (6 bases). With 4 bases removed from V and 4 bases from J, the gap between germline ends came to 17 bases. CDR3 length: 15 residues. Germline CDR1 reads PRHDT; CDR2 reads FYEKMQ (reference sequence). CDR3: CASSSSGTKRYEQYF. The DNA of the CDR3 is TGTGCCAGCAGCTCATCCGGGACAAAACGGTACGAGCAGTACTTC.

The chain has TRBV27 and TRBJ2-2; the match to TRBD1 covers 8 bases. This CDR3 has 14 residues. V dropped 5 bases and J dropped 6; count of bases not matched to a gene: 5. Germline V CDR1 and CDR2: MNHEY, SMNVEV (reference sequence). CDR3 nucleotides: TGTGCCAGCAGTCCACAGACAGGGGCCGGGGAGCTGTTTTTT. This gives the protein CASSPQTGAGELFF.

The rearrangement uses TRBV27 and TRBJ1-1; 9 bases match TRBD1. This CDR3 is 16 amino acids long. Losses at the gene ends were 5 bases for V and 0 bases for J; bases not matched to a gene: 7. In germline, CDR1 is MNHEY, CDR2 SMNVEV (reference sequence). The CDR3 loop is CASSQLQGAMNTEAFF. The CDR3 DNA follows: TGTGCCAGCAGTCAACTACAGGGGGCCATGAACACTGAAGCTTTCTTT.